A single T cell receptor (beta chain) is shown here with its context. This clonotype was picked up a small number of times. No cognate antigen has been identified for it. Base qualities were left out, and no much larger clone turns up one base away. V loses 1 base at its end and J loses 1 base; junction bases beyond the gene matches: 14. Looking up the germline V gene yields CDR1 LGHNA and CDR2 YSLEER. From its cysteine to its phenylalanine, the CDR3 spans 20 amino acids. The entry retains the CDR3 DNA only, 60 bases that are in frame from base 1. This sample is part of a study of human T cells and chemical hapten exposure (dated by TCRdb to about 2021). A note on the overall study: For sensitization, 2% DPC in acetone was applied to a roughly 2 cm by roughly 2 cm area of upper inner arm skin. Throughout the approximately 23-week study period, patients were also given weekly therapeutic DPC doses on the scalp. Patch testing was performed on the upper back with Finn chambers containing 0.01% DPC, and the patch tests were scored after 6 days according to International Contact Dermatitis Research Group standards. The mostly female patient cohort included alopecia areata with under or over 50% scalp involvement, alopecia totalis and alopecia universalis. Libraries were combined into a pool for sequencing, and differences in TCR yield between samples came mainly from small differences in library volumes within the pool. The study tracked peripheral blood TCR repertoire changes in vivo during primary and secondary sensitization to the hapten diphenylcyclopropenone (DPC) in alopecia patients. Blood samples were taken from patients before sensitization (week 0) and then at 2, 6 and about 24 weeks after DPC sensitization. For TCR sequencing, blood came from about 28 alopecia patients at anywhere from one to four time points (pre-sensitization, 2, 6 and 24 weeks). Results and caveats for the whole study, not just this receptor: Repeated subsampling changed both the strength of the expansion versus patch-test correlation and the threshold at which that correlation became significant. Patch test score correlated positively with the number of PT1 expanded TCRs, reaching significance at thresholds 8, 16 and 32 but not at 4. Compared with pre-sensitization or healthy control sets, expanded TCRs formed significantly more large CDR3 similarity clusters, which is consistent with antigen-driven responses. DPC sensitization did not change the number of TCRs with a frequency above 1 in 1000, and there was no evidence of changes in global repertoire structure. Alopecia, a presumed autoimmune disease, was present in all patients, so the immune response of the patients might differ from that of healthy individuals.

The sample's time point label, decoded: pre-sensitization, week 0. What the treatment or condition label conveys for this sample: therapeutic diphenylcyclopropenone sensitization with weekly scalp DPC. At every patch-test visit, the blood draw took place before the patch test was put on. Patients were eligible if aged 18 to 70, diagnosed with alopecia and judged suitable for DPC therapy, and pregnant patients were excluded. Total RNA was isolated from unfractionated whole blood collected in Tempus Blood RNA tubes. Libraries were prepared through RACE. Sequencing used a NextSeq 500. During library preparation, unique molecular identifiers were attached to individual cDNA molecules so that TCRs could be counted quantitatively and reproducibly. From each blood RNA sample, both TCR alpha and TCR beta chains were sequenced. Per the authors' processing: A median of about 87,000 TCRs per sample was observed, with a range of roughly 20,000 to 750,000. The Decombinator software suite was used to annotate V, J and CDR3 in the TCR reads. For the PS versus PT1 abundance plots, all samples were subsampled to the same number of TCRs (28,000). Expanded TCRs were defined as absent before sensitization and observed at least eight times at the 2-week time point. TCRdb reworked the public reads: Q25 trimming with fastp, MiXCR clone assembly, productive beta chains retained. Duplicate CDR3 protein sequences are folded into a single record with the most common DNA and genes. TCRdb assigned the V and J calls; the authors' analysis was not used. This sample is represented by 250,000 to 300,000 distinct CDR3 sequences; around 7.7% of them were singletons. More than 0.95% of the sample lies in the top ten.

Recombination linked TRBV4-3 to TRBJ2-4; 9 junctional bases match TRBD1. This clonotype originated in a man aged 18 to 29 with alopecia areata. Some clones in this sample may be carry-over from other donors' samples. Source: whole blood, taken in connection with sensitization to the hapten diphenylcyclopropenone (DPC). The nucleotide sequence reads as follows: TGCGCCAGCAGCCAAGGCCTTGGGACAGGGTCTGGTTTGGCCAAAAACATTCAGTACTTC. Its protein is CASSQGLGTGSGLAKNIQYF.